The source of this TCR beta chain is a study of shared clonotypes between healthy human individuals. Assay: immunoSEQ multiplex PCR; the TCRdb copy retains only in-frame clones and omits some. The sample includes roughly 2 million clones, approximately 95% of them seen just once. V dropped 10 bases and J dropped 9; count of bases not matched to a gene: 18. In germline, CDR1 is ENHRY, CDR2 SYGVKD. The CDR3 runs 16 residues. This chain links TRBV10-3 with TRBJ1-6; TRBD1 matches 7 bases. The sequenced sample consisted of naive CD4+ T cells sorted from blood. Indicated subset: CD45RA+ positively selected. The source is a man aged 18 to 29 in good health. The CDR3 bases are TGTGCCAGCAGGACGGACAGGCAACTAGGTCGTTCACCCCTCCACTTT. This gives the protein CASRTDRQLGRSPLHF.